This TCR beta chain was identified in a study of identical twins. CDR3 length: 16 amino acids. Germline-derived CDR1 and CDR2 are LNHDA and SQIVND (reference sequence). Germline trimming cut 3 bases from V and 2 bases from J; bases unmatched to any gene: 10. Each CDR3 protein is one row after TCRdb ran MiXCR on the 5' RACE reads. Among around 530,000 distinct CDR3 sequences, over 12% were seen once, and the ten largest hold 0.44%. This sample was shared with a second study, whose subject was yellow fever vaccine responses in identical twins.

Sequenced material: CD4+ T cells sorted from blood. The chain carries TRBV19 and TRBJ2-7; 7 nucleotides line up with TRBD1. The TCR originated in a woman between 18 and 29 years old in good health. CDR3 coding DNA: TGTGCCAGTAGTATCCTTCCGGGACAGCGGCCCTACGAGCAGTACGTC. Its protein product is CASSILPGQRPYEQYV.